These 5 T cell receptor beta chains were sequenced from one sample in a study of blood T cell repertoires in COVID-19. Only in-frame clones appear in the TCRdb table, and some are missing; sequencing was by immunoSEQ multiplex PCR. The table shows about 200,000 clones, with 86% occurring only once. The sample taken for sequencing was peripheral blood. These TCRs come from a woman aged 50 to 60 with acute or convalescent COVID-19.

This clone appeared many times. V is TRBV4-2 and J is TRBJ1-3, with TRBD1 matching 7 bases. Per the germline V gene, CDR1 is LGHNA and CDR2 is YNFKEQ. The V and J ends lost 5 bases and 4 bases, in that order; junction bases with no gene match: 11. This CDR3 is 16 amino acids long. In DNA form, the CDR3 reads TGTGCCAGCAGCTATGGGACAGAGAAAGCGGGAAACACCATATATTTT. Protein: CASSYGTEKAGNTIYF.

The V and J genes are TRBV28 and TRBJ1-5, with 7 bases identical to TRBD1. With V trimmed by 2 bases and J by 5 bases, 6 bases remained unmatched. Per germline, CDR1 MDHEN and CDR2 SYDVKM. This CDR3 contains 15 residues. CDR3 bases: TGTGCCAGCAGTTTACCCGACAGGGATGATCAGCCCCAGCATTTT. Amino acids: CASSLPDRDDQPQHF. The entire variable domain, with the rest obtained from reference TRBV28 and TRBJ1-5, is as follows: DVKVTQSSRYLVKRTGEKVFLECVQDMDHENMFWYRQDPGLGLRLIYFSYDVKMKEKGDIPEGYSVSREKKERFSLILESASTNQTSMYLCASSLPDRDDQPQHFGDGTRLSIL.

The chain recombines TRBV15 with TRBJ2-7; TRBD1 aligns across 11 bases. Looked up from germline, CDR1 is LNHNV and CDR2 is YYDKDF (reference sequence). V dropped 4 bases and J dropped 6; count of bases not matched to a gene: 5. The CDR3 length is 14 residues. The CDR3 here is CATSTPDRGREQYF. CDR3 coding DNA: TGTGCCACCAGCACGCCGGACAGGGGGCGCGAGCAGTACTTC.

The genes are TRBV4-2 and TRBJ1-4; TRBD1 matches 7 bases. J gave up 5 bases and V 3 bases, and 9 bases lay outside the gene matches. This CDR3 is 16 amino acids long. Germline V gene sequence: CDR1 LGHNA, CDR2 YNFKEQ. The CDR3 DNA reads as TGTGCCAGCAGCCAGGGACAGATTCCCGAAAATGAAAAACTGTTTTTT. This encodes CASSQGQIPENEKLFF.

This CDR3 reads CASSLLGTSGGYTF. For the CDR3, the DNA is TGTGCCAGCAGCTTATTGGGGACTTCGGGAGGCTACACCTTC. This chain connects TRBV11-3 to TRBJ1-2; a possible D gene is TRBD1 (5 bases). Deletions cut 2 bases from V and 8 bases from J, with 15 bases between. The CDR3 is made up of 14 amino acids. Germline V gene sequence: CDR1 SGHNT, CDR2 YENEEA.